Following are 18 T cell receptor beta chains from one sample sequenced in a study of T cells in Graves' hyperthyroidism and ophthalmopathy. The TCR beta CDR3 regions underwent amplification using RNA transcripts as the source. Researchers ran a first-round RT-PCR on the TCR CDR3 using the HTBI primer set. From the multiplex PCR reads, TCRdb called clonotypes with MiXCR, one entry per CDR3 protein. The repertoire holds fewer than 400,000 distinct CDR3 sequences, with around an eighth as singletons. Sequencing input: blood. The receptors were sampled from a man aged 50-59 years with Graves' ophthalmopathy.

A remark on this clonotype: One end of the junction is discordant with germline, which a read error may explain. The CDR3, as DNA: TGCGCCAGAAGCCAAGTGGTCCACGATACGCAGTATTTT. Protein: CARSQVVHDTQYF. V and J are TRBV4-1 and TRBJ2-3, with D uncertain. This CDR3 has 13 amino acids. Per the germline V gene, CDR1 is MGHRA and CDR2 is YSYEKL.

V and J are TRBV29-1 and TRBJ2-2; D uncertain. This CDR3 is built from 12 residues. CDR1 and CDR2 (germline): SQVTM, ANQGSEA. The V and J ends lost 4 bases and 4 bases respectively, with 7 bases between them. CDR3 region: CSVGARTGELFF. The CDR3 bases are TGCAGCGTTGGCGCCCGCACCGGGGAGCTGTTTTTT.

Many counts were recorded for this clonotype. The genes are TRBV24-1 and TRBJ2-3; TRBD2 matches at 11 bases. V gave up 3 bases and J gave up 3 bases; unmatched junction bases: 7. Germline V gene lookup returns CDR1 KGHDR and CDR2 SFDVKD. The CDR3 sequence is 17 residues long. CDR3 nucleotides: TGTGCCACCAGTGATCCGACTAGCGGGATAGCAACAGATACGCAGTATTTT. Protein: CATSDPTSGIATDTQYF.

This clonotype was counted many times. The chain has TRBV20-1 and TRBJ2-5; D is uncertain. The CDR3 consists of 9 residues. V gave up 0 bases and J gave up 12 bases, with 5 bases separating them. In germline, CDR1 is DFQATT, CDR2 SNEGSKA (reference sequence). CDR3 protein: CSAREREYF. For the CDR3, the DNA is TGCAGTGCTAGAGAACGGGAGTACTTC.

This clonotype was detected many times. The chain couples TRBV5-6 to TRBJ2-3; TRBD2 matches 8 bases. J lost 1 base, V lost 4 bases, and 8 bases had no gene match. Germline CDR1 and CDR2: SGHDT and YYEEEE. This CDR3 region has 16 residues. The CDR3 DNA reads TGTGCCAGCAGCATCGGACTAGCCGGAGGCACAGATACGCAGTATTTT. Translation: CASSIGLAGGTDTQYF.

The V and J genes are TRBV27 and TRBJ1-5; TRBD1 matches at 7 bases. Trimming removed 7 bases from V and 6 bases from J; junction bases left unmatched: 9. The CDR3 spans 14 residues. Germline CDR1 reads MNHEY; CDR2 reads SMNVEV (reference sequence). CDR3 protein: CASTPTGAAQPQHF. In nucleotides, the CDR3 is TGTGCCAGCACCCCCACAGGGGCGGCTCAGCCCCAGCATTTT.

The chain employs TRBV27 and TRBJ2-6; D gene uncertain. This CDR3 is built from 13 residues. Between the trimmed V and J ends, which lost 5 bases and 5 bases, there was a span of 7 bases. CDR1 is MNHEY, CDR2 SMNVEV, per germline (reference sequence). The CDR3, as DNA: TGTGCCAGCAGTGTAGCTAGGGCCAACGTCCTGACTTTC. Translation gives CASSVARANVLTF.

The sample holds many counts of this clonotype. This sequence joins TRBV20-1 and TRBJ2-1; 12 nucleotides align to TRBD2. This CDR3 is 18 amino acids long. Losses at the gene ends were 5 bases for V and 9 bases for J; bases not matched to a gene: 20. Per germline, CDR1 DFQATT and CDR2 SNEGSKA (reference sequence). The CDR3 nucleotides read TGCAGTGCTCCTCGGGCCTTCGCGACTAGCGGGAGCTTGGGTGAGCAGTTCTTC. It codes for CSAPRAFATSGSLGEQFF.

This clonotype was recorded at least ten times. For the CDR3, the DNA is TGTGCCATCAGAGGGACAGGCAGGAGCACAGATACGCAGTATTTT. Its protein is CAIRGTGRSTDTQYF. This rearrangement joins TRBV10-3 to TRBJ2-3; 8 bases align to TRBD1. J was trimmed by 0 bases and V by 6 bases; bases with no gene match: 5. Germline V gene data show CDR1 as ENHRY and CDR2 as SYGVKD. The CDR3 is made up of 15 amino acids.

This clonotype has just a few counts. The CDR3 sequence: CASNRGRGRFYGYTF. CDR3 sequence (DNA): TGTGCCAGTAACCGAGGAAGGGGGCGCTTCTATGGCTACACCTTC. The rearrangement uses TRBV19 and TRBJ1-2, with 7 bases that match TRBD1. After removal of 7 bases from V and 4 bases from J, the junction contained 12 bases not matched to a gene. Germline assignment: CDR1 LNHDA and CDR2 SQIVND (reference sequence). The CDR3 loop spans 15 amino acids. Full variable domain (missing parts from reference TRBV19 and TRBJ1-2): DGGITQSPKYLFRKEGQNVTLSCEQNLNHDAMYWYRQDPGQGLRLIYYSQIVNDFQKGDIAEGYSVSREKKESFPLTVTSAQKNPTAFYLCASNRGRGRFYGYTFGSGTRLTVV.

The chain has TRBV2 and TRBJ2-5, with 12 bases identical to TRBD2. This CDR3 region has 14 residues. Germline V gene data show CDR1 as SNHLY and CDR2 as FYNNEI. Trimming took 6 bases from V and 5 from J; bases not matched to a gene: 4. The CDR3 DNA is TGTGCCAGCAGACTAGCGGGAGGTCTGGAGACCCAGTACTTC. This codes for CASRLAGGLETQYF.

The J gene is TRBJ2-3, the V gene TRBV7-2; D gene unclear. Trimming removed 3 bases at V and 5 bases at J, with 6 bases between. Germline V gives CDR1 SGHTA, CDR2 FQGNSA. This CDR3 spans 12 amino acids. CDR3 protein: CASSFAVDTQYF. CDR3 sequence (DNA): TGTGCCAGCAGCTTCGCAGTAGATACGCAGTATTTT.

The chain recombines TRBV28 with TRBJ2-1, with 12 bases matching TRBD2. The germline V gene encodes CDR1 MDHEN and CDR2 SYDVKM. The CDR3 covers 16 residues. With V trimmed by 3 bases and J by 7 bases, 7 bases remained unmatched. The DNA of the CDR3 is TGTGCCAGCAGTTTGTCTAGCGGGAGGGCCTGGAATGAGCAGTTCTTC. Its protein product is CASSLSSGRAWNEQFF.

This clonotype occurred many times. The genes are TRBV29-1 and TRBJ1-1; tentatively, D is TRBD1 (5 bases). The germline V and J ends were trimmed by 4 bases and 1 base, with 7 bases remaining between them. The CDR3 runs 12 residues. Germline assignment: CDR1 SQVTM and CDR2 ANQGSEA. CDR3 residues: CSVVGENTEAFF. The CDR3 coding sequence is TGCAGCGTTGTGGGGGAGAACACTGAAGCTTTCTTT.

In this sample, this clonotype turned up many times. For the CDR3, the DNA is TGTGCCAGCAGCCCTACCGTGTACGAGCAGTACTTC. Encoded protein: CASSPTVYEQYF. This chain links TRBV11-2 with TRBJ2-7; unclear D gene. V lost 5 bases, J lost 4 bases, and 9 bases lay in between. The length of the CDR3 is 12 residues. Germline CDR1 reads SGHAT; CDR2 reads FQNNGV.

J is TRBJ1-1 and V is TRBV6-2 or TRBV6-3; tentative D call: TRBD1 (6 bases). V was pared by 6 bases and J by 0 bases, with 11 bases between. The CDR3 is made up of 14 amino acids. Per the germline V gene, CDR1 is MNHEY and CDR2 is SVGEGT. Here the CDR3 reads CASSPQGLNTEAFF. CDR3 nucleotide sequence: TGTGCCAGCAGCCCTCAGGGGCTGAACACTGAAGCTTTCTTT.

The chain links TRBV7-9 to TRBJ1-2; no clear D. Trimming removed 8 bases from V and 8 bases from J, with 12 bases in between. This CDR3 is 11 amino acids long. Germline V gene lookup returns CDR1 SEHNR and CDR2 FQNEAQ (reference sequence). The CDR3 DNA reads TGTGCCAGCCAGCAGCTGAAGGGCTACACCTTC. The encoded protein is CASQQLKGYTF.

The CDR3 nucleotides are TGCAGCGCCGAAGAAGGGACAGGGGAGCAGTACTTC. Residues: CSAEEGTGEQYF. V gene TRBV29-1 combines with J gene TRBJ2-7; 9 nucleotides align to TRBD1. The CDR3 extends over 12 amino acids. The V gene's germline CDR1 is SQVTM and CDR2 ANQGSEA. The J segment lost 7 bases and the V segment lost 7 bases, leaving 8 bases of the junction unmatched.